A single sample gave rise to the 27 T cell receptor beta chains below, sequenced in a study of T cell repertoires in cytomegalovirus infection. TCRdb called the reads again in MiXCR, with one record for every CDR3 protein. The table has fewer than 300,000 distinct CDR3 sequences, around 25% seen once; the top ten hold around 13%. The sequenced sample was PBMCs. These receptors came from a human donor in good health (CMV status not recorded). Some clones in this sample may be carry-over from other donors' samples.

V usage is TRBV4-1 and J usage is TRBJ1-1; no clear D. This CDR3 contains 14 residues. Germline V gene sequence: CDR1 MGHRA, CDR2 YSYEKL. The V end was cut by 3 bases, the J end by 0 bases, with 8 bases between. CDR3 sequence (DNA): TGCGCCAGCAGCCAGACTCTCATGAACACTGAAGCTTTCTTT. Its protein is CASSQTLMNTEAFF.

This clonotype has at least ten counts. V is TRBV15 and J is TRBJ1-1; perhaps TRBD1 as D (6 bases). Germline CDR1 is LNHNV and CDR2 is YYDKDF (reference sequence). This CDR3 comprises 17 residues. V was clipped by 0 bases and J by 1 base, with 15 bases between them. The CDR3 sequence: CATSRDQGKGTNTEAFF. In DNA form, the CDR3 reads TGTGCCACCAGCAGAGATCAGGGGAAGGGCACGAACACTGAAGCTTTCTTT.

V gene TRBV29-1 combines with J gene TRBJ1-2, with TRBD1 as a possible D gene (6 bases). Germline values: CDR1 SQVTM, CDR2 ANQGSEA. Trimming removed 3 bases from V and 4 bases from J, with 21 bases in between. This CDR3 is 16 amino acids long. The CDR3 loop is CSVDGGGGLPLYGYTF. The CDR3 DNA reads TGCAGCGTTGATGGGGGCGGTGGCCTGCCCCTCTATGGCTACACCTTC.

Only a few counts were recorded for this clonotype. The V and J genes are TRBV11-2 and TRBJ1-1, with D possibly TRBD1 on 6 matching bases. V was shortened by 4 bases and J by 1 base, with 10 bases between the two germline ends. This CDR3 is built from 14 residues. From germline, CDR1 is SGHAT and CDR2 FQNNGV. CDR3 residues: CASSWGQTNTEAFF. For the CDR3, the DNA is TGTGCCAGCAGCTGGGGACAAACGAACACTGAAGCTTTCTTT.

This clonotype has only a few counts. CDR3 region: CASRPRGSGYEQYF. DNA of the CDR3: TGTGCCAGCAGACCCCGTGGTAGCGGTTACGAGCAGTACTTC. The chain uses TRBV27 and TRBJ2-7; possibly TRBD2 for D (6 bases). V was trimmed by 6 bases and J by 4 bases, leaving 16 bases between them. The CDR3 is made up of 14 amino acids. CDR1 MNHEY and CDR2 SMNVEV come from the germline V gene (reference sequence).

This clonotype occurred a few times. The chain joins TRBV20-1 to TRBJ2-7; perhaps TRBD1 as D (6 bases). V gave up 8 bases and J gave up 2 bases, with 16 bases separating them. Germline values: CDR1 DFQATT, CDR2 SNEGSKA (reference sequence). The CDR3 is 13 amino acids. The CDR3 here is CSLSGTLTYEQYF. The CDR3 DNA sequence: TGCAGTTTATCCGGGACACTTACCTACGAGCAGTACTTC.

This clonotype was detected ten times or more. The genes are TRBV7-2 and TRBJ2-6; D might be TRBD1 (6 bases). The CDR3 runs 18 residues. V was trimmed by 2 bases and J by 1 base, leaving 15 bases between them. From germline, CDR1 is SGHTA and CDR2 FQGNSA. Written as DNA, the CDR3 is TGTGCCAGCAGCTTATCTCCCAGGGGAGCTTCTGGGGCCAACGTCCTGACTTTC. Translation: CASSLSPRGASGANVLTF. The whole variable domain, remainder taken from reference TRBV7-2 and TRBJ2-6, is GAGVSQSPSNKVTEKGKDVELRCDPISGHTALYWYRQSLGQGLEFLIYFQGNSAPDKSGLPSDRFSAERTGGSVSTLTIQRTQQEDSAVYLCASSLSPRGASGANVLTFGAGSRLTVL.

The rearrangement links TRBV29-1 to TRBJ2-4; D may be TRBD1 or TRBD2 (6 bases each). This CDR3 has 14 amino acids. Trimming removed 7 bases at V and 2 bases at J, with 15 bases between. Germline loops: CDR1 SQVTM, CDR2 ANQGSEA. In DNA, the CDR3 is TGCAGCGCCTTAGGGGGGCTTCCCAAAAACATTCAGTACTTC. Its translation is CSALGGLPKNIQYF.

This chain uses TRBV29-1 with TRBJ1-2, with D perhaps TRBD1 (5 bases). This CDR3 has 13 residues. CDR1 and CDR2 (germline): SQVTM, ANQGSEA. Trimming cost V 2 bases and J 4 bases, with 11 bases left between them. CDR3 in DNA: TGCAGCGTTGAACTACAGGACCGCTATGGCTACACCTTC. It is translated as CSVELQDRYGYTF.

This clonotype was observed a handful of times. The rearrangement joins TRBV28 to TRBJ2-2; the match to TRBD1 covers 8 bases. The CDR3 is made up of 16 amino acids. Germline V gene data show CDR1 as MDHEN and CDR2 as SYDVKM. V shed 3 bases, J shed 3 bases, and the junction held 6 bases outside the gene matches. DNA for the CDR3: TGTGCCAGCAGTTTTCTTAACAGGGGGGACACCGGGGAGCTGTTTTTT. Translation gives CASSFLNRGDTGELFF.

This clonotype was picked up a small number of times. The rearrangement uses TRBV20-1 and TRBJ2-7; D call uncertain. The germline gives CDR1 DFQATT, CDR2 SNEGSKA (reference sequence). Trimming took 8 bases from V and 1 from J, leaving 12 bases between them. This CDR3 has 12 residues. Here the CDR3 reads CSSETPSYEQYF. In DNA form, the CDR3 reads TGCAGTTCCGAAACACCTTCCTACGAGCAGTACTTC.

This clonotype appeared a few times. The J gene is TRBJ2-7, the V gene TRBV11-1; D is perhaps TRBD1 (6 bases). Germline CDR1 SGHAT, CDR2 FQDESV (reference sequence). The CDR3 is 14 residues long. Trimming took off 3 bases at V and 7 bases at J, with 16 bases between the two ends. The CDR3 bases are TGTGCCAGCAGCTTCCAGCGCCAGGGGCATGAGCAGTACTTC. Translated: CASSFQRQGHEQYF. The full variable domain, rest sourced from reference TRBV11-1 and TRBJ2-7, is EAEVAQSPRYKITEKSQAVAFWCDPISGHATLYWYRQILGQGPELLVQFQDESVVDDSQLPKDRFSAERLKGVDSTLKIQPAELGDSAMYLCASSFQRQGHEQYFGPGTRLTVT.

This clonotype was observed a handful of times. The V call is TRBV7-8, the J call TRBJ1-4, with 7 bases that match TRBD1. Germline lookup yields CDR1 SGHVS and CDR2 FQNEAQ. Losses at the gene ends were 5 bases for V and 9 bases for J; bases not matched to a gene: 12. This CDR3 is built from 15 residues. Written as DNA, the CDR3 is TGTGCCAGCAGCCCCGACAGGGTTGGGGAGAAAAAACTGTTTTTT. Protein sequence: CASSPDRVGEKKLFF. Full variable domain (outside the CDR3, taken from reference TRBV7-8 and TRBJ1-4): GAGVSQSPRYKVAKRGQDVALRCDPISGHVSLFWYQQALGQGPEFLTYFQNEAQLDKSGLPSDRFFAERPEGSVSTLKIQRTQQEDSAVYLCASSPDRVGEKKLFFGSGTQLSVL.

The rearrangement links TRBV28 to TRBJ1-2; D ambiguous. V was cut by 10 bases and J by 5 bases, with 14 bases left in between. CDR3 length equals 12 residues. CDR1 is MDHEN and CDR2 is SYDVKM in the germline V gene. The CDR3, as DNA: TGTGCCACTCTGACTGGAGGGTATGGCTACACCTTC. This translates into CATLTGGYGYTF.

This clonotype has ten or more counts. In DNA form, the CDR3 reads TGTGCCATCAGTGAGCCTCAGGGGGCCGGGACGGAGACCCAGTACTTC. Translated: CAISEPQGAGTETQYF. The chain couples TRBV10-3 to TRBJ2-5; the match to TRBD1 covers 8 bases. V was pared by 2 bases and J by 5 bases, with 10 bases of the junction left unmatched. The CDR3 sequence is 16 residues long. Germline CDR1 and CDR2: ENHRY and SYGVKD.

This rearrangement joins TRBV28 to TRBJ2-1, with 10 bases lining up with TRBD2. V gave up 8 bases and J gave up 2 bases; unmatched junction bases: 3. Germline V gene sequence: CDR1 MDHEN, CDR2 SYDVKM. The CDR3 loop spans 14 amino acids. The CDR3 bases are TGTGCCAGCCTTAGCGGGAGGCCCTACAATGAGCAGTTCTTC. Its protein is CASLSGRPYNEQFF.

The chain uses TRBV28 and TRBJ1-1; weak D call: TRBD1 (5 bases). Trimming removed 3 bases from V and 2 bases from J, with 10 bases in between. Germline loops: CDR1 MDHEN, CDR2 SYDVKM. The CDR3 is 14 amino acids. Written as DNA, the CDR3 is TGTGCCAGCAGTTTGATGGGGGGAAACACTGAAGCTTTCTTT. Amino acid sequence: CASSLMGGNTEAFF.

The chain has TRBV7-3 and TRBJ2-1, with D maybe TRBD1 (6 bases). Germline assignment: CDR1 SGHTA and CDR2 FQGTGA. V was cut by 4 bases and J by 3 bases, with 13 bases left in between. The CDR3 length is 15 residues. CDR3 sequence (DNA): TGTGCCAGCAGCTCCGGACAGACCCGCTACAATGAGCAGTTCTTC. Amino acids: CASSSGQTRYNEQFF.

J is TRBJ1-5 and V is TRBV12-3 or TRBV12-4; 10 nucleotides match TRBD1. V was pared by 5 bases and J by 6 bases, with 10 bases of the junction left unmatched. The CDR3 consists of 16 residues. CDR3 protein: CASSPTGGLRSQPQHF. As DNA, the CDR3 is TGTGCCAGCAGTCCGACAGGGGGCTTGCGAAGTCAGCCCCAGCATTTT.

This clonotype was seen ten or more times. This rearrangement joins TRBV7-6 to TRBJ1-1, with 8 bases fitting TRBD1. Losses at the gene ends were 5 bases for V and 5 bases for J; bases not matched to a gene: 7. The germline CDR1 and CDR2 sequences are SGHVS and FNYEAQ. The CDR3 loop spans 14 amino acids. CDR3 in DNA: TGTGCCAGCAGCCTGGGACAGGTCGGAACTGAAGCTTTCTTT. This codes for CASSLGQVGTEAFF.

This clonotype was seen a few times. The genes are TRBV5-1 and TRBJ2-1, with D unresolved. The V end lost 0 bases, the J end lost 4 bases, and 11 bases lay between the germline ends. CDR1 is SGHRS, CDR2 YFSETQ, per germline. This CDR3 has 15 amino acids. The CDR3: CASSLAGQIYNEQFF. DNA for the CDR3: TGCGCCAGCAGCTTGGCCGGGCAGATTTACAATGAGCAGTTCTTC.

This clonotype was seen ten or more times. The chain couples TRBV7-2 to TRBJ2-1; D remains ambiguous. This CDR3 is built from 14 residues. Germline-derived CDR1 and CDR2 are SGHTA and FQGNSA. Trimming cost V 5 bases and J 2 bases, with 10 bases left between them. CDR3 amino acids: CASSPMPTYNEQFF. The CDR3 nucleotides are TGTGCCAGCAGCCCGATGCCCACCTACAATGAGCAGTTCTTC.

This clonotype was seen a few times. The rearrangement uses TRBV25-1 and TRBJ1-1, with D hard to call. V lost 2 bases to trimming and J lost 4 bases, with 5 bases between them. Germline CDR1 MGHDK, CDR2 SYGVNS. This CDR3 comprises 12 residues. The CDR3 loop is CASSEIVTEAFF. The CDR3 nucleotides read TGTGCCAGCAGTGAAATCGTCACTGAAGCTTTCTTT.

The genes are TRBV11-2 and TRBJ2-6; a possible D gene is TRBD1 (6 bases). Germline V lookup: CDR1 SGHAT, CDR2 FQNNGV. V dropped 11 bases and J dropped 4 bases, with 18 bases sitting between them. The CDR3 extends over 15 amino acids. The CDR3 region is CAVREGVPGANVLTF. The CDR3 DNA is TGTGCCGTTAGAGAGGGGGTCCCCGGGGCCAACGTCCTGACTTTC.

This clonotype was detected only a few times. The J gene is TRBJ2-1, the V gene TRBV5-4; D call uncertain. Germline V gene lookup returns CDR1 SGHNT and CDR2 YYREEE (reference sequence). V was shortened by 0 bases and J by 7 bases, with 14 bases between the two germline ends. The CDR3 has 15 amino acids. The CDR3 here is CASSLAGVLRNEQFF. CDR3 nucleotide sequence: TGTGCCAGCAGCTTGGCAGGTGTGCTCAGGAATGAGCAGTTCTTC.

This clonotype was counted only a few times. The chain employs TRBV28 and TRBJ2-7; tentatively, D is TRBD1 (6 bases). The V and J ends lost 8 bases and 5 bases respectively, with 16 bases between them. This CDR3 has 13 residues. Germline assignment: CDR1 MDHEN and CDR2 SYDVKM. DNA for the CDR3: TGTGCCAGCCAGGCTACAGGGTTCAACGAGCAGTACTTC. Protein sequence: CASQATGFNEQYF.

The chain is built from TRBV11-2 and TRBJ1-4; D gene ambiguous. The ends were cut back, 5 bases at V and 4 bases at J, with 17 bases in the middle. CDR1 is SGHAT, CDR2 FQNNGV, per germline. CDR3 length: 16 residues. CDR3 nucleotide sequence: TGTGCCAGCAGCCTGGTTTTGTCTCTGAGTAATGAAAAACTGTTTTTT. Its translation is CASSLVLSLSNEKLFF.